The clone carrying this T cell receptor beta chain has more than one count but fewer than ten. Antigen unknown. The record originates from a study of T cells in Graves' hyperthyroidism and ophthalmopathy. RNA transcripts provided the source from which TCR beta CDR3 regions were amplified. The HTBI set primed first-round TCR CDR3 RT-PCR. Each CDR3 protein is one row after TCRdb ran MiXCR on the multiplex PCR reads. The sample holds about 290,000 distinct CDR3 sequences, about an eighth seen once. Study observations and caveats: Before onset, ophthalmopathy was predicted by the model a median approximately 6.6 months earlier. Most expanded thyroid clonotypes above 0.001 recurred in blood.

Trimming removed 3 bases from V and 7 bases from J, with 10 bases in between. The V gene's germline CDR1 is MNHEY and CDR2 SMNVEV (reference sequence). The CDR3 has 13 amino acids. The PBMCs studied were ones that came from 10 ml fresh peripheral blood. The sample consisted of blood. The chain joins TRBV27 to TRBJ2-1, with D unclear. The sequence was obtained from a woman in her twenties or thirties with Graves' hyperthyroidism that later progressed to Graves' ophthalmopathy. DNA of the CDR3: TGTGCCAGCAGTTTGGACCTCCTAAATGAGCAGTTCTTC. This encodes CASSLDLLNEQFF.